The rows below give T cell receptor beta chains drawn from one sample of a study of blood T cell repertoires in COVID-19. Clones were read by immunoSEQ multiplex PCR, and TCRdb kept only the in-frame ones, dropping some. The sample records fewer than 250,000 clones, roughly 85% being singletons. What was sequenced was PBMCs or T cells enriched from blood (not recorded which). All receptors come from a woman between 50 and 59 years old with acute COVID-19. Each CDR3 is given with its conserved first and last residue. Each record gives: J gene, D gene, V gene, clone size, CDR3 protein, CDR3 DNA. A D gene is named only where the DNA matches it firmly. Size values are once, few and many counts, or a class for expanded clones, and some rows have none.

TRBJ2-7 | NA | TRBV30 | NA | CAWASGADEQYF | TGTGCCTGGGCGAGTGGGGCGGATGAGCAGTACTTC
TRBJ1-1 | NA | TRBV11-2 | NA | CASSSQGMPDTEAFF | TGTGCCAGCAGCTCCCAGGGGATGCCGGACACTGAAGCTTTCTTT
TRBJ1-1 | NA | TRBV5-1 | NA | CASSLGPGQMNTEAFF | TGCGCCAGCAGCTTGGGCCCAGGCCAGATGAACACTGAAGCTTTCTTT
TRBJ2-3 | TRBD2 | TRBV7-8 | NA | CASSPQAGGITDTQYF | TGTGCCAGCAGCCCCCAAGCGGGGGGGATCACAGATACGCAGTATTTT
TRBJ1-2 | NA | TRBV19 | once | CASNGLAPYGYTF | TGTGCCAGTAATGGTCTGGCCCCCTATGGCTACACCTTC
TRBJ2-1 | NA | TRBV2 | few | CASSPKSSYNEQFF | TGTGCCAGCAGTCCAAAGAGCTCCTACAATGAGCAGTTCTTC
TRBJ1-1 | TRBD1 | TRBV6-1 | NA | CASSEGTGVNTEAFF | TGTGCCAGCAGTGAAGGGACAGGGGTGAACACTGAAGCTTTCTTT
TRBJ1-1 | NA | TRBV7-9 | NA | CASSLTVNTEAFF | TGTGCCAGCAGCCTGACAGTTAACACTGAAGCTTTCTTT
TRBJ1-3 | TRBD1 | TRBV6-5 | NA | CASSKGQGTGNTIYF | TGTGCCAGCAGTAAGGGACAGGGGACGGGAAACACCATATATTTT
TRBJ1-5 | NA | TRBV6-2/TRBV6-3 | NA | CASSYRRGEVQPQHF | TGTGCCAGCAGTTACCGGAGGGGCGAAGTGCAGCCCCAGCATTTT
TRBJ1-3 | NA | TRBV6-5 | NA | CASRAISSGNTIYF | TGTGCCAGCAGAGCCATTAGCTCTGGAAACACCATATATTTT
TRBJ2-7 | TRBD1 | TRBV5-4 | NA | CASSSKGTGSYEQYF | TGTGCCAGCAGCTCGAAAGGGACAGGCTCCTACGAGCAGTACTTC
TRBJ1-1 | NA | TRBV18 | NA | CASSGQTNTEAFF | TGTGCCAGCTCAGGCCAGACTAACACTGAAGCTTTCTTT
TRBJ2-1 | NA | TRBV6-4 | few | CASSDSITNNEQFF | TGTGCCAGCAGTGACTCGATTACTAACAATGAGCAGTTCTTC
TRBJ2-7 | TRBD1 | TRBV5-4 | NA | CASSRGGQGDSEQYF | TGTGCCAGCAGCCGGGGGGGACAGGGGGATAGCGAGCAGTACTTC
TRBJ2-1 | TRBD2 | TRBV11-2 | once | CASSLVGSGGTYNEQFF | TGTGCCAGCAGCTTAGTAGGCAGCGGGGGCACCTACAATGAGCAGTTCTTC
TRBJ1-5 | NA | TRBV6-5 | few | CASSYSRHRSQPQHF | TGTGCCAGCAGTTACTCGAGGCACAGGTCTCAGCCCCAGCATTTT
TRBJ1-5 | NA | TRBV7-9 | NA | CASSPGLGSNQPQHF | TGTGCCAGCAGCCCGGGGTTAGGTAGCAATCAGCCCCAGCATTTT
TRBJ1-1 | TRBD1 | TRBV7-3 | once | CASSLTWQGATEAFF | TGTGCCAGCAGCTTAACATGGCAGGGGGCCACTGAAGCTTTCTTT
TRBJ2-7 | NA | TRBV19 | NA | CASSSAGIYEQYF | TGTGCCAGTAGTTCTGCAGGGATCTACGAGCAGTACTTC
TRBJ1-1 | TRBD1 | TRBV2 | NA | CASKGQLTPGTEAFF | TGTGCCAGCAAGGGACAGTTAACGCCGGGCACTGAAGCTTTCTTT
TRBJ2-7 | NA | TRBV5-5 | NA | CASSLDPTGQYF | TGTGCCAGCAGCTTGGACCCTACCGGGCAGTACTTC
TRBJ1-4 | NA | TRBV10-1 | NA | CASSQDSANEKLFF | TGCGCCAGCTCCCAGGACAGCGCGAATGAAAAACTGTTTTTT
TRBJ2-5 | NA | TRBV10-3 | NA | CATAQGSQQETQYF | TGTGCCACCGCCCAGGGCTCCCAACAAGAGACCCAGTACTTC
TRBJ1-1 | NA | TRBV30 | once | CAWSSTGMNTEAFF | TGTGCCTGGAGTTCGACAGGAATGAACACTGAAGCTTTCTTT
TRBJ2-7 | TRBD1 | TRBV19 | NA | CASSESGTGGAKQYF | TGTGCCAGTAGTGAATCCGGGACAGGGGGCGCGAAACAGTACTTC
TRBJ2-3 | TRBD2 | TRBV11-2 | NA | CASSLDLAGGRSDTQYF | TGTGCCAGCAGCTTAGATTTAGCGGGGGGCAGGTCGGATACGCAGTATTTT
TRBJ1-2 | TRBD1 | TRBV5-4 | NA | CASSYDRVGYGYTF | TGTGCCAGCAGCTACGACAGGGTAGGCTATGGCTACACCTTC
TRBJ1-2 | NA | TRBV9 | NA | CASSGRDNGYGYTF | TGTGCCAGCAGCGGCCGGGACAACGGCTATGGCTACACCTTC
TRBJ1-2 | NA | TRBV19 | NA | CASSADLTGRYTF | TGTGCCAGTAGCGCGGACTTGACCGGTCGCTACACCTTC
TRBJ1-3 | TRBD1 | TRBV9 | NA | CASSATGTGKIGNTIYF | TGTGCCAGCAGCGCAACCGGGACAGGGAAAATCGGAAACACCATATATTTT
TRBJ1-1 | NA | TRBV10-2 | once | CASSDWGDTEAFF | TGCGCCAGCAGTGACTGGGGGGACACTGAAGCTTTCTTT
TRBJ2-7 | TRBD1 | TRBV7-8 | NA | CASSQGAKQYF | TGTGCCAGCAGCCAGGGGGCGAAGCAGTACTTC
TRBJ2-2 | TRBD1 | TRBV9 | NA | CASSPGQGLTGELFF | TGTGCCAGCAGCCCAGGACAGGGTTTGACCGGGGAGCTGTTTTTT
TRBJ1-2 | NA | TRBV19 | NA | CASSISRGNYGYTF | TGTGCCAGTAGTATATCCCGGGGGAACTATGGCTACACCTTC
TRBJ2-3 | TRBD2 | TRBV2 | NA | CASSERAGGQFFLDTQYF | TGTGCCAGCAGTGAAAGAGCGGGGGGGCAATTTTTTTTAGATACGCAGTATTTT
TRBJ2-3 | NA | TRBV7-2 | NA | CASSPPGRGKPDTQYF | TGTGCCAGCAGCCCCCCTGGGCGGGGAAAACCAGATACGCAGTATTTT
TRBJ1-5 | NA | TRBV7-8 | NA | CASSPLGGDSNQPQHF | TGTGCCAGCAGCCCCCTGGGAGGAGATAGCAATCAGCCCCAGCATTTT
TRBJ2-2 | TRBD1 | TRBV10-1 | NA | CASSVGTGGPHTGELFF | TGCGCCAGCAGTGTTGGGACAGGGGGACCCCACACCGGGGAGCTGTTTTTT
TRBJ1-2 | NA | TRBV19 | NA | CASSIRDREYGYTF | TGTGCCAGTAGTATCCGGGACCGGGAGTATGGCTACACCTTC
TRBJ1-1 | TRBD1 | TRBV4-3 | few | CASSQSQGATEAFF | TGCGCCAGCAGCCAATCCCAGGGGGCGACTGAAGCTTTCTTT
TRBJ1-2 | NA | TRBV25-1 | NA | CASSGELRDGYTF | TGTGCCAGCAGCGGGGAACTAAGGGATGGCTACACCTTC
TRBJ1-3 | NA | TRBV5-4 | NA | CASSIDAQDTIYF | TGTGCCAGCAGCATCGACGCGCAGGACACCATATATTTT
TRBJ1-6 | NA | TRBV9 | NA | CASSVGTGPYNSPLHF | TGTGCTAGCAGCGTAGGCACAGGGCCTTATAATTCACCCCTCCACTTT